The source of this TCR beta chain is a study of brain metastases from non-small cell lung cancer. Looked up from germline, CDR1 is MNHEY and CDR2 is SMNVEV (reference sequence). The CDR3 spans 20 residues. V dropped 5 bases and J dropped 5; count of bases not matched to a gene: 18. Repertoires were generated with immunoSEQ multiplex PCR, while TCRdb's copy carries only in-frame clones and drops some. The sample comprises 4,000 to 4,500 clones, 90% of which are singletons, and approximately 3.3% rests with the top ten. This chain connects TRBV27 to TRBJ2-1, with 13 positions matching TRBD2. This clonotype was sampled from a donor at least 40 years old with non-small cell lung cancer. The specimen sequenced was primary lung tumor tissue. The CDR3 sequence: CASSRIAGLAGFRGNNEQFF. In nucleotides, the CDR3 is TGTGCCAGCAGTCGTATCGCGGGACTAGCGGGGTTCAGAGGGAACAATGAGCAGTTCTTC.